A selection of T cell receptor beta chains follows, all from one sample in a study of shared T cell receptors in the human thymus. TCRdb's table, derived via immunoSEQ multiplex PCR, lists solely in-frame clones and lacks some. The sample contains hundreds of thousands of clones, approximately 95% of which appear only once. Sequenced input: thymocytes. The receptors derive from a human donor. CDR3s include the opening cysteine and the closing phenylalanine or tryptophan. The D gene is left open where the match is weak. Clone size is shown for a subset of rows, as once, few, many or a class of expanded clone.

D: .
V: TRBV14
J: TRBJ1-3
size: .
DNA: TGTGCCAGCAGCCAGGACGACTATCCCGGGGACATAGAACTGACTCACTCTGGAAACACCATATATTTT
CDR3: CASSQDDYPGDIELTHSGNTIYF

D: TRBD1
V: TRBV14
J: TRBJ2-7
size: .
DNA: TGTGCCAGCAGCCTCAGCCAGACAGGGCACCACGCGCAGTACTTC
CDR3: CASSLSQTGHHAQYF

D: .
V: TRBV12-1
J: TRBJ2-7
size: .
DNA: TGTGCCAGCAGCTGCCCGTATTGGACACAACGGGAACCCTCCTACGAGCAGTACTTC
CDR3: CASSCPYWTQREPSYEQYF

D: .
V: TRBV5-1
J: TRBJ2-7
size: once
DNA: TGCGCCATTCCGCCGGGGGCCCGTGTTTGTGAGGCCTACGAGCAGTACTTC
CDR3: CAIPPGARVCEAYEQYF

D: TRBD2
V: TRBV9
J: TRBJ2-7
size: .
DNA: TGTGCCAGCAGCGTAAGAAGCGGGGGCTACGAGCAGTACTTC
CDR3: CASSVRSGGYEQYF

D: .
V: TRBV11-2
J: TRBJ1-5
size: .
DNA: TGTGCCAGCAGCCCTACTTCCTCCAATCAGCCCCAGCATTTT
CDR3: CASSPTSSNQPQHF

D: .
V: TRBV7-2
J: TRBJ2-7
size: .
DNA: TGTGCCAGCAGCTTCTTGGCGGGATCATCCTACGAGCAGTACTTC
CDR3: CASSFLAGSSYEQYF

D: TRBD1
V: TRBV29-1
J: TRBJ2-2
size: .
DNA: TGCAGCGCCGACAGGGTAGGGGAGCTGTTTTTT
CDR3: CSADRVGELFF

D: .
V: TRBV4-2
J: TRBJ1-1
size: once
DNA: TGTGCCAGCAACTTGGGGGGGATGAACACTGAAGCTTTCTTT
CDR3: CASNLGGMNTEAFF

D: .
V: TRBV19
J: TRBJ2-1
size: .
DNA: TGTGCCAGTAGAGAAAGGGACAATGAGCAGTTCTTC
CDR3: CASRERDNEQFF

D: .
V: TRBV28
J: TRBJ1-1
size: few
DNA: TGTGCCAGCAGTTTGATTACCGGCGACACTGAAGCTTTCTTT
CDR3: CASSLITGDTEAFF

D: .
V: TRBV21-1
J: TRBJ2-7
size: .
DNA: TGTGCCAGCAGCAAATGGAACCTTCAGGGAATGGGGACTAGCGGGAGGGTACGCTACGAGCAGTACTTC
CDR3: CASSKWNLQGMGTSGRVRYEQYF

D: TRBD2
V: TRBV7-9
J: TRBJ2-1
size: .
DNA: TGTGCCAGCAGCCCAGTGGGCGGGAGGGCTTACGATGAGCAGTTCTTC
CDR3: CASSPVGGRAYDEQFF

D: .
V: TRBV5-8
J: TRBJ1-3
size: .
DNA: TGTGCCAGCAGCTTGACCGACAGCAACTCTGGAAACACCATATATTTT
CDR3: CASSLTDSNSGNTIYF

D: TRBD1
V: TRBV15
J: TRBJ1-5
size: .
DNA: TGTGCCACCAGCAGAGTCCGCTATTACGGGACAGGGAGGTTTAGCAATCAGCCCCAGCATTTT
CDR3: CATSRVRYYGTGRFSNQPQHF

D: TRBD2
V: TRBV12-5
J: TRBJ2-7
size: .
DNA: TGTGCTAGTGGTTTGGTAGGGCAGGTAGCGGGAGGTTCCTTTACCTACGAGCAGTACTTC
CDR3: CASGLVGQVAGGSFTYEQYF

D: .
V: TRBV27
J: TRBJ2-4
size: .
DNA: TGTGCCAGCAGTTCGATTCTAGCCAAAAACATTCAGTACTTC
CDR3: CASSSILAKNIQYF

D: TRBD2
V: TRBV4-1
J: TRBJ2-1
size: .
DNA: TGCGCCAGCAGCCAGGACAGACTAGCGTTGTACAATGAGCAGTTCTTC
CDR3: CASSQDRLALYNEQFF

D: .
V: TRBV6-5
J: TRBJ1-2
size: .
DNA: TGTGCCAGCAGTCAGAGTAAGGGTCGCTACACCTTC
CDR3: CASSQSKGRYTF

D: .
V: TRBV5-1
J: TRBJ1-1
size: .
DNA: TGCGCCAGCAGCTTCGCGACAGGTTTGAGCACTGAAGCTTTCTTT
CDR3: CASSFATGLSTEAFF

D: .
V: TRBV5-4
J: TRBJ2-1
size: .
DNA: TGTGCCAGCGGCCACGGGGTTTCCTACAATGAGCAGTTCTTC
CDR3: CASGHGVSYNEQFF

D: .
V: TRBV21-1
J: TRBJ1-2
size: .
DNA: TGTGCCAGCAGCAAAAGGTCAGCCTTCTATGGCTACACCTTC
CDR3: CASSKRSAFYGYTF

D: .
V: TRBV6-1
J: TRBJ2-1
size: .
DNA: TGTGCCAGCAGCCACACTTTGGACGTTGATGAGCAGTTCTTC
CDR3: CASSHTLDVDEQFF

D: .
V: TRBV5-6
J: TRBJ1-3
size: few
DNA: TGTGCCAGCAGCTTGGGAGCGGGACATCCTGGAAACACCATATATTTT
CDR3: CASSLGAGHPGNTIYF

D: .
V: TRBV12-5
J: TRBJ1-2
size: .
DNA: TGTGCTCCCGGACAGAACTATGGCTACACCTTC
CDR3: CAPGQNYGYTF

D: TRBD2
V: TRBV27
J: TRBJ2-1
size: .
DNA: TGTGCCAGCAGTTGGGGAGTCGGGACTAGCGGGAGAAAGCAGTTCTTC
CDR3: CASSWGVGTSGRKQFF

D: .
V: TRBV27
J: TRBJ2-3
size: .
DNA: TGTGCCAGCAGCCCACCAGGACGGGGATGGACAGATACGCAGTATTTT
CDR3: CASSPPGRGWTDTQYF

D: .
V: TRBV7-9
J: TRBJ1-1
size: once
DNA: TGTGCCAGCTTTGACAGGTCGCAAACGAGGAACACTGAAGCTTTCTTT
CDR3: CASFDRSQTRNTEAFF

D: TRBD2
V: TRBV2
J: TRBJ2-1
size: .
DNA: TGTGCCAGCAGTGAAGCGAGGGGACTAGCGGCCAATGAGCAGTTCTTC
CDR3: CASSEARGLAANEQFF

D: TRBD2
V: TRBV30
J: TRBJ2-3
size: .
DNA: TGTGCCTGGAGTCCCCGTAGCGGGAGCGCAGATACGCAGTATTTT
CDR3: CAWSPRSGSADTQYF

D: .
V: TRBV10-2
J: TRBJ2-7
size: .
DNA: TGCGCCAGCAGTGCGGACGGTCTTTCCTACGAGCAGTACTTC
CDR3: CASSADGLSYEQYF

D: .
V: TRBV4-1
J: TRBJ2-2
size: .
DNA: TGCGCCAGCAGCCAAGGGGCAGGGGTTACGACCGGGGAGCTGTTTTTT
CDR3: CASSQGAGVTTGELFF

D: .
V: TRBV5-1
J: TRBJ1-3
size: .
DNA: TGCGCCAGCAGCTGCCACGGGGTGTCTGGAAACACCATATATTTT
CDR3: CASSCHGVSGNTIYF

D: .
V: TRBV28
J: TRBJ1-5
size: .
DNA: TGTGCCAGCAGTTTAAAGGACCAGATATACAATCAGCCCCAGCATTTT
CDR3: CASSLKDQIYNQPQHF

D: TRBD2
V: TRBV2
J: TRBJ2-5
size: .
DNA: TGTGCCAGCGGTGGAGGCTTAGCGGGAGTGTTGCAGACCCAGTACTTC
CDR3: CASGGGLAGVLQTQYF

D: .
V: TRBV5-1
J: TRBJ2-7
size: .
DNA: TGCGCCAGCAGCTTGGGAACGGGGGACGAGCAGTACTTC
CDR3: CASSLGTGDEQYF

D: TRBD2
V: TRBV5-4
J: TRBJ2-1
size: .
DNA: TGTGCCAGCAGCTTGGAGGGACTAGCGGGAGGGAGTGAGCAGTTCTTC
CDR3: CASSLEGLAGGSEQFF

D: .
V: TRBV11-2
J: TRBJ2-3
size: .
DNA: TGTGCCAGCAGCCGAGGGGACTTACCTCCTAGCACAGATACGCAGTATTTT
CDR3: CASSRGDLPPSTDTQYF

D: .
V: TRBV5-1
J: TRBJ2-1
size: once
DNA: TGCGCCAGCAGCTTGTACGTCAAGAGCTCCTACAATGAGCAGTTCTTC
CDR3: CASSLYVKSSYNEQFF

D: .
V: TRBV12-5
J: TRBJ1-1
size: few
DNA: TGTGCTAGTGCTAGGGGAGTAGGGGAAGCTTTCTTT
CDR3: CASARGVGEAFF

D: .
V: TRBV2
J: TRBJ2-7
size: .
DNA: TGTGCCAGCATGCCCCTCTCTGGACTCCTAACCTACGAGCAGTACTTC
CDR3: CASMPLSGLLTYEQYF

D: TRBD2
V: TRBV28
J: TRBJ2-4
size: few
DNA: TGTGCCAGCAGAATCGACCTCAAGTCACAGGCCGGGGGGAAAAACATTCAGTACTTC
CDR3: CASRIDLKSQAGGKNIQYF

D: .
V: TRBV7-9
J: TRBJ1-1
size: .
DNA: TGTGCCAGCAGCCCCACCGCGGACGGATTAATGAACACTGAAGCTTTCTTT
CDR3: CASSPTADGLMNTEAFF

D: TRBD1
V: TRBV27
J: TRBJ2-3
size: .
DNA: TGTGCCAGCAGTTCCCTTCGACAGGGGGGGGTAGATACGCAGTATTTT
CDR3: CASSSLRQGGVDTQYF

D: TRBD1
V: TRBV28
J: TRBJ1-5
size: .
DNA: TGTGCCAGCAGTTCTCCTACAGGGGGCGAGGAGCCCCAGCATTTT
CDR3: CASSSPTGGEEPQHF

D: .
V: TRBV7-2
J: TRBJ2-1
size: .
DNA: TGTGCCAGCAGCCCGCCCCCCGTGCTCCGACCCTACAATGAGCAGTTCTTC
CDR3: CASSPPPVLRPYNEQFF

D: TRBD1
V: TRBV5-1
J: TRBJ1-2
size: .
DNA: TGCGCCAGCAGCCCGGCCGGGACAGAATCTCGGGGCTACACCTTC
CDR3: CASSPAGTESRGYTF

D: .
V: TRBV25-1
J: TRBJ2-2
size: .
DNA: TGTGCCAGCAGGGACCCGGACGGGAACACCGGGGAGCTGTTTTTT
CDR3: CASRDPDGNTGELFF

D: TRBD1
V: TRBV18
J: TRBJ1-5
size: .
DNA: TGTGCCAGCTCACCTAGGGGGCGAAGTTCTCAGCCCCAGCATTTT
CDR3: CASSPRGRSSQPQHF

D: TRBD2
V: TRBV18
J: TRBJ2-1
size: .
DNA: TGTGCCAGCTCACCACCGCGGTCTAGCGGGAGCTCCTACAATGAGCAGTTCTTC
CDR3: CASSPPRSSGSSYNEQFF